This is a list of T cell receptor beta chains from one sample in a study of blood T cell repertoires in COVID-19. Some clones are missing from TCRdb's copy, which holds only in-frame ones; the method was immunoSEQ multiplex PCR. The data contain 110,000 to 150,000 clones, roughly 79% of them singletons. Material for sequencing was peripheral blood. The receptors originated from a man aged 50-59 years with active or convalescent COVID-19. The CDR3 runs from the conserved cysteine through the conserved F or W. D genes are given only for firm matches. Only some rows state a clone size, as once, few, many or a class for expanded clones.

len: 15; d_gene: TRBD1; j_gene: TRBJ2-3; v_gene: TRBV28; abundance: .; CDR3nt: TGTGCCAGCAGTGAAGGGACAGATAGCACAGATACGCAGTATTTT; CDR3aa: CASSEGTDSTDTQYF
len: 13; d_gene: .; j_gene: TRBJ1-1; v_gene: TRBV12-3/TRBV12-4; abundance: .; CDR3nt: TGTGCCAGCAGTTTAACAGGGAACACTGAAGCTTTCTTT; CDR3aa: CASSLTGNTEAFF
len: 16; d_gene: TRBD2; j_gene: TRBJ2-2; v_gene: TRBV9; abundance: .; CDR3nt: TGTGCCAGCAGCGTGGCTAGCGGGATCGAGGGCGGGGAGCTGTTTTTT; CDR3aa: CASSVASGIEGGELFF
len: 12; d_gene: .; j_gene: TRBJ1-2; v_gene: TRBV12-3/TRBV12-4; abundance: .; CDR3nt: TGTGCCAGCAGCCGAGACTACTATGGCTACACCTTC; CDR3aa: CASSRDYYGYTF
len: 13; d_gene: TRBD2; j_gene: TRBJ2-7; v_gene: TRBV30; abundance: few; CDR3nt: TGTGCCTGGCGGACTAGCGAGAACGGCGAGCAGTACTTC; CDR3aa: CAWRTSENGEQYF
len: 16; d_gene: .; j_gene: TRBJ2-3; v_gene: TRBV9; abundance: .; CDR3nt: TGTGCCAGCAGCGTAGAGGCGGGGCTGTACACAGATACGCAGTATTTT; CDR3aa: CASSVEAGLYTDTQYF
len: 15; d_gene: TRBD2; j_gene: TRBJ2-2; v_gene: TRBV14; abundance: .; CDR3nt: TGTGCCAGCAGCCAGCTAGCGGGGCTCAGCGGGGAGCTGTTTTTT; CDR3aa: CASSQLAGLSGELFF
len: 13; d_gene: .; j_gene: TRBJ2-2; v_gene: TRBV4-1; abundance: once; CDR3nt: TGCGCCAGCAGCCAAGGCAGCACCGGGGAGCTGTTTTTT; CDR3aa: CASSQGSTGELFF
len: 14; d_gene: TRBD2; j_gene: TRBJ2-7; v_gene: TRBV6-5; abundance: .; CDR3nt: TGTGCCAGCAGGGGACTAGCGGGAAACTACGAGCAGTACTTC; CDR3aa: CASRGLAGNYEQYF
len: 12; d_gene: TRBD2; j_gene: TRBJ2-1; v_gene: TRBV27; abundance: .; CDR3nt: TGTGCCAGCAGGACTAGCGGGAGACGTCGGTTCTTC; CDR3aa: CASRTSGRRRFF
len: 14; d_gene: TRBD2; j_gene: TRBJ2-1; v_gene: TRBV4-1; abundance: few; CDR3nt: TGCGCCAGCAGCCAAGGGGGGGGGTTCAATGAGCAGTTCTTC; CDR3aa: CASSQGGGFNEQFF
len: 14; d_gene: .; j_gene: TRBJ1-2; v_gene: TRBV21-1; abundance: .; CDR3nt: TGTGCCAGCAGCAAAGAAACGGGGGGAGGTGGCTACACCTTC; CDR3aa: CASSKETGGGGYTF
len: 14; d_gene: .; j_gene: TRBJ1-2; v_gene: TRBV28; abundance: .; CDR3nt: TGTGCCAGCAGTTTATCCCTCCCTTCCTATGGCTACACCTTC; CDR3aa: CASSLSLPSYGYTF
len: 14; d_gene: TRBD2; j_gene: TRBJ2-5; v_gene: TRBV5-1; abundance: .; CDR3nt: TGCGCCAGCACCAAAGCGGGATTGGAGGAGACCCAGTACTTC; CDR3aa: CASTKAGLEETQYF
len: 16; d_gene: TRBD2; j_gene: TRBJ2-3; v_gene: TRBV7-2; abundance: .; CDR3nt: TGTGCCAGCAGCCTGGAGGCTAGCGGGGGTGGATATACGCAGTATTTT; CDR3aa: CASSLEASGGGYTQYF
len: 14; d_gene: .; j_gene: TRBJ2-5; v_gene: TRBV28; abundance: .; CDR3nt: TGTGCCAGCAGATACCTTAGCGGTGGAGAGACCCAGTACTTC; CDR3aa: CASRYLSGGETQYF
len: 15; d_gene: TRBD1; j_gene: TRBJ2-5; v_gene: TRBV11-2; abundance: .; CDR3nt: TGTGCCAGCAGCTTCGACAGGGGGATACAAGAGACCCAGTACTTC; CDR3aa: CASSFDRGIQETQYF
len: 13; d_gene: .; j_gene: TRBJ2-1; v_gene: TRBV10-3; abundance: once; CDR3nt: TGTGCCATCAGTGGACCCACTAACAATGAGCAGTTCTTC; CDR3aa: CAISGPTNNEQFF
len: 16; d_gene: TRBD2; j_gene: TRBJ2-1; v_gene: TRBV24-1; abundance: .; CDR3nt: TGTGCCACCAGTGACCTCGGGACTAGCGGGTACAATGAGCAGTTCTTC; CDR3aa: CATSDLGTSGYNEQFF
len: 16; d_gene: TRBD2; j_gene: TRBJ2-1; v_gene: TRBV6-1; abundance: .; CDR3nt: TGTGCCAGCAGTGAAGCGGGACTAGCGGGAGCCAATGAGCAGTTCTTC; CDR3aa: CASSEAGLAGANEQFF
len: 14; d_gene: TRBD1; j_gene: TRBJ2-7; v_gene: TRBV5-4; abundance: .; CDR3nt: TGTGCCAGCAGGGAGGGACAGGGAGGCCACGAGCAGTACTTC; CDR3aa: CASREGQGGHEQYF
len: 13; d_gene: TRBD1; j_gene: TRBJ2-7; v_gene: TRBV5-5; abundance: .; CDR3nt: TGTGCCAGCAGTCAAACAGGGGGGCAAGAGCAGTACTTC; CDR3aa: CASSQTGGQEQYF
len: 17; d_gene: TRBD1; j_gene: TRBJ1-2; v_gene: TRBV4-1; abundance: .; CDR3nt: TGCGCCAGCAGCGCGGGACAGGGGGGATCTTTTTACTATGGCTACACCTTC; CDR3aa: CASSAGQGGSFYYGYTF
len: 15; d_gene: TRBD1; j_gene: TRBJ1-1; v_gene: TRBV5-1; abundance: .; CDR3nt: TGCGCCAGCAGGCAATCCGACAGGGTCGGAACTGAAGCTTTCTTT; CDR3aa: CASRQSDRVGTEAFF
len: 12; d_gene: .; j_gene: TRBJ2-1; v_gene: TRBV24-1; abundance: .; CDR3nt: TGTGCCACCAGTGCATTAAGGGGTGAGCAGTTCTTC; CDR3aa: CATSALRGEQFF
len: 15; d_gene: .; j_gene: TRBJ2-3; v_gene: TRBV7-8; abundance: many; CDR3nt: TGTGCCAGCAGCTTACTGGGAGGGGGAACAGATACGCAGTATTTT; CDR3aa: CASSLLGGGTDTQYF
len: 15; d_gene: .; j_gene: TRBJ2-1; v_gene: TRBV5-1; abundance: .; CDR3nt: TGCGCCAGCAGCTTGTTTGGAGGCTCCTACAATGAGCAGTTCTTC; CDR3aa: CASSLFGGSYNEQFF
len: 15; d_gene: TRBD1; j_gene: TRBJ2-5; v_gene: TRBV27; abundance: once; CDR3nt: TGTGCCAGCAGCTTTCGATCCGGGACAGGAGAGACCCAGTACTTC; CDR3aa: CASSFRSGTGETQYF
len: 16; d_gene: .; j_gene: TRBJ2-2; v_gene: TRBV25-1; abundance: .; CDR3nt: TGTGCCAGCAGTGAATCTCTGAGTCCTGACACCGGGGAGCTGTTTTTT; CDR3aa: CASSESLSPDTGELFF
len: 13; d_gene: .; j_gene: TRBJ1-4; v_gene: TRBV28; abundance: .; CDR3nt: TGTGCCATCGTGAACAGGGCTAATGAAAAACTGTTTTTT; CDR3aa: CAIVNRANEKLFF
len: 15; d_gene: .; j_gene: TRBJ2-1; v_gene: TRBV5-5; abundance: .; CDR3nt: TGTGCCAGCAGCTTGGTTGGAGGATCGGTGGATGAGCAGTTCTTC; CDR3aa: CASSLVGGSVDEQFF
len: 20; d_gene: TRBD2; j_gene: TRBJ2-3; v_gene: TRBV4-1; abundance: .; CDR3nt: TGCGCCAGCAGCCAAATGGGGCTAGCGGGAGGCCCTGAAGGGGCAGATACGCAGTATTTT; CDR3aa: CASSQMGLAGGPEGADTQYF
len: 16; d_gene: TRBD1; j_gene: TRBJ2-5; v_gene: TRBV9; abundance: once; CDR3nt: TGTGCCAGCAGCGTAGAGGGCGGACAGGGGGAAGAGACCCAGTACTTC; CDR3aa: CASSVEGGQGEETQYF
len: 14; d_gene: TRBD1; j_gene: TRBJ2-7; v_gene: TRBV28; abundance: .; CDR3nt: TGTGCCAGCATTAGACAGGGGGGAACCTACGAGCAGTACTTC; CDR3aa: CASIRQGGTYEQYF
len: 15; d_gene: TRBD2; j_gene: TRBJ2-1; v_gene: TRBV9; abundance: .; CDR3nt: TGTGCCAGCAGCGTAGGCGGGAGTGGGTTCGATGAGCAGTTCTTC; CDR3aa: CASSVGGSGFDEQFF
len: 14; d_gene: .; j_gene: TRBJ1-1; v_gene: TRBV2; abundance: .; CDR3nt: TGTGCCAGCAGTGGAGGGCCGCTGGGCCCTGAAGCTTTCTTT; CDR3aa: CASSGGPLGPEAFF
len: 14; d_gene: TRBD2; j_gene: TRBJ2-1; v_gene: TRBV11-2; abundance: .; CDR3nt: TGTGCCAGCAGAGTGGTAGCGGGTTACAATGAGCAGTTCTTC; CDR3aa: CASRVVAGYNEQFF
len: 13; d_gene: .; j_gene: TRBJ2-7; v_gene: TRBV6-5; abundance: .; CDR3nt: TGTGCCAGCAGTTACTCGAGCGGACACGAGCAGTACTTC; CDR3aa: CASSYSSGHEQYF
len: 14; d_gene: TRBD1; j_gene: TRBJ1-1; v_gene: TRBV29-1; abundance: .; CDR3nt: TGCAGCGCAAAACCGGGACAGGGAGGTGGTGAAGCTTTCTTT; CDR3aa: CSAKPGQGGGEAFF
len: 16; d_gene: TRBD2; j_gene: TRBJ2-3; v_gene: TRBV28; abundance: .; CDR3nt: TGTGCCAGCAGTTTAGGGGCTAGCGGCAGCACAGATACGCAGTATTTT; CDR3aa: CASSLGASGSTDTQYF
len: 13; d_gene: .; j_gene: TRBJ1-5; v_gene: TRBV6-4; abundance: .; CDR3nt: TGTGCCAGCAGTGACTCCTTAGATCAGCCCCAGCATTTT; CDR3aa: CASSDSLDQPQHF
len: 15; d_gene: .; j_gene: TRBJ2-3; v_gene: TRBV19; abundance: .; CDR3nt: TGTGCCAGTAGTATAGTAGGCGGAAGCACAGATACGCAGTATTTT; CDR3aa: CASSIVGGSTDTQYF
len: 18; d_gene: .; j_gene: TRBJ1-5; v_gene: TRBV5-1; abundance: .; CDR3nt: TGCGCCAGCAGCCCCGCGATTCACCGACAGACTAGCAATCAGCCCCAGCATTTT; CDR3aa: CASSPAIHRQTSNQPQHF
len: 15; d_gene: TRBD2; j_gene: TRBJ2-1; v_gene: TRBV28; abundance: .; CDR3nt: TGTGCCAGCAGTTTAGATAGCGGGAGTAGGGATGAGCAGTTCTTC; CDR3aa: CASSLDSGSRDEQFF
len: 11; d_gene: .; j_gene: TRBJ2-1; v_gene: TRBV20-1; abundance: .; CDR3nt: TGCAGTGCTAGTTCGGAGGTTGAGCAGTTCTTC; CDR3aa: CSASSEVEQFF
len: 12; d_gene: TRBD1; j_gene: TRBJ1-2; v_gene: TRBV5-1; abundance: .; CDR3nt: TGCGCCACCGGAACCCGGACAGGGGACAAGACCTTC; CDR3aa: CATGTRTGDKTF
len: 13; d_gene: .; j_gene: TRBJ1-2; v_gene: TRBV7-8; abundance: .; CDR3nt: TGTGCCAGCACCCTGAGGGTGGGGAATGGCTACACCTTC; CDR3aa: CASTLRVGNGYTF
len: 14; d_gene: .; j_gene: TRBJ2-7; v_gene: TRBV4-1; abundance: many; CDR3nt: TGCGCCAGCAGCCATAGTTACGGCTCCTACGAGCAGTACTTC; CDR3aa: CASSHSYGSYEQYF
len: 15; d_gene: TRBD1; j_gene: TRBJ1-5; v_gene: TRBV2; abundance: .; CDR3nt: TGTGCCAGCAGTTGGGGACAGGGCGTTTCTCAGCCCCAGCATTTT; CDR3aa: CASSWGQGVSQPQHF
len: 15; d_gene: .; j_gene: TRBJ2-4; v_gene: TRBV7-8; abundance: .; CDR3nt: TGTGCCAGCAGCGCCCAGGCAGGTGATAAAAACATTCAGTACTTC; CDR3aa: CASSAQAGDKNIQYF
len: 12; d_gene: TRBD1; j_gene: TRBJ2-7; v_gene: TRBV29-1; abundance: .; CDR3nt: TGCAGCTACCGGGACAGTCCCTACGAGCAGTACTTC; CDR3aa: CSYRDSPYEQYF
len: 16; d_gene: .; j_gene: TRBJ2-1; v_gene: TRBV3-1/TRBV3-2; abundance: .; CDR3nt: TGTGCCAGCACCAGAGACGCGACAGGCTCCTACAATGAGCAGTTCTTC; CDR3aa: CASTRDATGSYNEQFF
len: 14; d_gene: .; j_gene: TRBJ1-2; v_gene: TRBV18; abundance: once; CDR3nt: TGTGCCAGCTCACCACCTTCACAGGCTCGTAGCTACACCTTC; CDR3aa: CASSPPSQARSYTF
len: 13; d_gene: TRBD2; j_gene: TRBJ2-2; v_gene: TRBV28; abundance: many; CDR3nt: TGTGCCAGCACGCCTGGGGGGGCCGGGGAGCTGTTTTTT; CDR3aa: CASTPGGAGELFF
len: 15; d_gene: TRBD2; j_gene: TRBJ2-3; v_gene: TRBV4-1; abundance: .; CDR3nt: TGCGCCAGCAGCCAAATTCCAGCGGGAGGGTCGAAGCAGTATTTT; CDR3aa: CASSQIPAGGSKQYF
len: 17; d_gene: TRBD2; j_gene: TRBJ2-1; v_gene: TRBV27; abundance: .; CDR3nt: TGTGCCAGCAGTTTCAACGGACTAGCGGGGGTCTACAATGAGCAGTTCTTC; CDR3aa: CASSFNGLAGVYNEQFF